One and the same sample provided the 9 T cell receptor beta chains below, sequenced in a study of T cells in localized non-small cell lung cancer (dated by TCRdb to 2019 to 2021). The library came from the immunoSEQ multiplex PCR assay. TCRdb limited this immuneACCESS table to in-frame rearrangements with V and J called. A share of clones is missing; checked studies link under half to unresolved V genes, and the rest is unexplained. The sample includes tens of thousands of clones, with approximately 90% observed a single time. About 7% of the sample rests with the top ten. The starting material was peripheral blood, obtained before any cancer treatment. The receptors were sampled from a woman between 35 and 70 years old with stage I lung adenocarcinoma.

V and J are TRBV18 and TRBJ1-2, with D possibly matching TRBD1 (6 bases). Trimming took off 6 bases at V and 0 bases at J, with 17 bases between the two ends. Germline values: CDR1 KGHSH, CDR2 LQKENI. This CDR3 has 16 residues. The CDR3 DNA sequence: TGTGCCAGCTCGTATGATGCAGGGGAAGCTAACTATGGCTACACCTTC. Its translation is CASSYDAGEANYGYTF.

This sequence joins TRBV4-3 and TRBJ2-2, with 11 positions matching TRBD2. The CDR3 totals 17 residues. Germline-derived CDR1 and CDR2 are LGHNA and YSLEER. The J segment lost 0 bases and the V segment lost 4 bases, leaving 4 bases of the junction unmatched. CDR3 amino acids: CASSPRTSGPNTGELFF. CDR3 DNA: TGCGCCAGCAGCCCTCGGACTAGCGGGCCGAACACCGGGGAGCTGTTTTTT.

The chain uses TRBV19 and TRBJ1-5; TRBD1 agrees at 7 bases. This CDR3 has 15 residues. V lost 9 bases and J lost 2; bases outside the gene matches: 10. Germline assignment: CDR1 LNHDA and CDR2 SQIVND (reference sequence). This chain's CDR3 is CASGFRQGGNQPQHF. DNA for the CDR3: TGTGCCAGCGGCTTTCGACAGGGTGGCAATCAGCCCCAGCATTTT.

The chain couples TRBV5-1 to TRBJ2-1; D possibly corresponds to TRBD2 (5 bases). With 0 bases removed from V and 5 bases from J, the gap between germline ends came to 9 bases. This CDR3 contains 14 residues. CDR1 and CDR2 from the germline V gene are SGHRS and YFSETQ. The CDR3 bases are TGCGCCAGCAGCTTGGGGGCAGCGGACAATGAGCAGTTCTTC. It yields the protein CASSLGAADNEQFF.

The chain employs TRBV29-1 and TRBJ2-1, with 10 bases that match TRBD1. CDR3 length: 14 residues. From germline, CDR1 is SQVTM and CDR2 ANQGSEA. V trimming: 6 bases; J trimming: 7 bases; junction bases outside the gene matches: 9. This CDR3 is CSVTGGLVINEQFF. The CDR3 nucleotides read TGCAGCGTGACAGGGGGCCTTGTGATTAATGAGCAGTTCTTC.

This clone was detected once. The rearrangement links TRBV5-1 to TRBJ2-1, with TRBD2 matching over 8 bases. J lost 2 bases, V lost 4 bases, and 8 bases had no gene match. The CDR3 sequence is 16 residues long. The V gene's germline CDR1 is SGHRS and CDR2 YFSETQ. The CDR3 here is CASSSVSGTTYNEQFF. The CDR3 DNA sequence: TGCGCCAGCAGCAGTGTTAGCGGGACCACCTACAATGAGCAGTTCTTC.

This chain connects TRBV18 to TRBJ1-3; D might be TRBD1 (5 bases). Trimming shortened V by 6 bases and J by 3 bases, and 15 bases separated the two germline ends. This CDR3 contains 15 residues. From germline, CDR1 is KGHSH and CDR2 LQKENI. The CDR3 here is CASSPGTSGGNTIYF. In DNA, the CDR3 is TGTGCCAGCTCCCCCGGGACCTCGGGTGGAAACACCATATATTTT.

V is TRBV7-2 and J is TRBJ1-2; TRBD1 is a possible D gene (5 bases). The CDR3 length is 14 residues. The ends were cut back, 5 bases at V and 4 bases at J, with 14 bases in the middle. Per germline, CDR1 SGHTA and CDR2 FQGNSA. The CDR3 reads CASSPQGTGYGYTF. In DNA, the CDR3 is TGTGCCAGCAGCCCCCAAGGGACTGGCTATGGCTACACCTTC.

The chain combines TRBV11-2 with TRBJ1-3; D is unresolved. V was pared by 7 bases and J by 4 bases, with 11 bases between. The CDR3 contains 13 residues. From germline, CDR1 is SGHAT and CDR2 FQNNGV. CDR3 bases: TGTGCCAGCAAAACCTTGGGAGGAAACACCATATATTTT. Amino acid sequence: CASKTLGGNTIYF.